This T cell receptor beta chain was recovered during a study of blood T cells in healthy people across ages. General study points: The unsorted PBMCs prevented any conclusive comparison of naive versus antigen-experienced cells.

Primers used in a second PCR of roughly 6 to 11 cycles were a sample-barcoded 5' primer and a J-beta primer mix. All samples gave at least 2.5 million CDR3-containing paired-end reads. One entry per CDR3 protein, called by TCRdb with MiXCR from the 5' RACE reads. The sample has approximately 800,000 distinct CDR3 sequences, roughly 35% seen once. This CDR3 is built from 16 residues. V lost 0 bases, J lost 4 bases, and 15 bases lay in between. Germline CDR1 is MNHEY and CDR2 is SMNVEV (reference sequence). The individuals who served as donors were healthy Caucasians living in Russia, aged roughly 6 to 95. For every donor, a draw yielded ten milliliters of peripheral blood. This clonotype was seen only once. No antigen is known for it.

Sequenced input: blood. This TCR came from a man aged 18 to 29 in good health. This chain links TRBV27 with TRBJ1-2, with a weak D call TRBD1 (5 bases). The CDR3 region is CASSLSAGQSRYGYTF. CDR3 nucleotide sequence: TGTGCCAGCAGTTTATCTGCGGGGCAGAGCCGCTATGGCTACACCTTC.